This TCR beta chain was recovered during a study of cytomegalovirus exposure and HLA in healthy donors. Overall study: A prior study identified 110 million or so unique TCR beta sequences from 180 million or so T cells. Study-level points and caveats: TCR beta V segments were, for the most part, productive about 87% or about 30% of the time in an earlier analysis.

Germline lookup yields CDR1 LNHDA and CDR2 SQIVND (reference sequence). Germline trimming cut 3 bases from V and 3 bases from J; bases unmatched to any gene: 4. This CDR3 comprises 15 residues. The donors, nominally healthy at sampling, likely had unrecorded immune exposures. Comments on this clone: Its cognate antigen is unknown.

Primers: 60 Vbeta forward and 13 Jbeta reverse. The assay was immunoSEQ multiplex PCR, and TCRdb's table has in-frame clones only and misses some. The sample consists of about 150,000 clones, 70% to 85% of them appearing once. The receptor comes from a man aged 40-50 years in good health and CMV-seronegative. This sequence joins TRBV19 and TRBJ1-5; TRBD1 matches 8 bases. Material: PBMCs. CDR3 loop: CASSIPDRDNQPQHF. As DNA, the CDR3 is TGTGCCAGTAGTATCCCGGACAGGGACAATCAGCCCCAGCATTTT.